The next 12 T cell receptor beta chains were all read from a single sample in a study of blood T cells in healthy people across ages. The second PCR ran roughly 7 to 12 cycles with a sample-barcoded 5' primer and J-beta primers. Each CDR3 protein is one row after TCRdb ran MiXCR on the 5' RACE reads. Of under 800,000 distinct CDR3 sequences detected, 40% to 45% appear once; the ten largest clones hold around 20%. The sample consisted of blood. These receptors were obtained from a woman aged 60-70 years in good health.

This clonotype occurred a few times. The chain combines TRBV5-1 with TRBJ2-2; D may be TRBD2 (5 bases). The CDR3 is made up of 15 amino acids. Trimming left V 2 bases short and J 0 bases short, with 8 bases between. Germline lookup yields CDR1 SGHRS and CDR2 YFSETQ. The CDR3 loop is CASSFEGSNTGELFF. The CDR3 nucleotides read TGCGCCAGCAGCTTTGAGGGCTCGAACACCGGGGAGCTGTTTTTT.

The chain couples TRBV7-9 to TRBJ2-3, with D tentatively TRBD2 (6 bases). CDR1 and CDR2 from the germline V gene are SEHNR and FQNEAQ (reference sequence). This CDR3 has 18 amino acids. The V gene lost 5 bases and the J gene lost 4 bases, with 25 bases spanning the gap. CDR3 bases: TGTGCCAGCAGCCTCCGGGACTCCGCGATAGCATGGGCAGATACGCAGTATTTT. Translating it yields CASSLRDSAIAWADTQYF.

This chain uses TRBV12-3 or TRBV12-4 with TRBJ1-4; TRBD1 matches at 11 bases. J was trimmed by 6 bases and V by 9 bases; bases with no gene match: 9. The length of the CDR3 is 15 residues. Here the CDR3 DNA reads TGTGCCAGTAGTCTAGGGACAGGGGGTCATGAAAAACTGTTTTTT. It is translated as CASSLGTGGHEKLFF.

The rearrangement links TRBV6-5 to TRBJ2-6; D is possibly TRBD1 or TRBD2 (5 bases each). V lost 2 bases to trimming and J lost 0 bases, with 11 bases between them. This CDR3 has 17 amino acids. Germline-derived CDR1 and CDR2 are MNHEY and SVGAGI. Here the CDR3 reads CASSYGAGFSGANVLTF. CDR3 bases: TGTGCCAGCAGTTACGGGGCGGGCTTCTCTGGGGCCAACGTCCTGACTTTC.

The chain employs TRBV6-5 and TRBJ2-5, with 7 bases matching TRBD1. This CDR3 region has 15 residues. V lost 0 bases, J lost 4 bases, and 5 bases stayed unmatched. CDR1 is MNHEY and CDR2 is SVGAGI in the germline V gene. CDR3 nucleotide sequence: TGTGCCAGCAGTTACTCGAGAGGGGGCCCAGAGACCCAGTACTTC. This gives the protein CASSYSRGGPETQYF.

This clonotype has a handful of counts. The chain couples TRBV20-1 to TRBJ2-1, with D maybe TRBD1 (6 bases). Trimming removed 3 bases from V and 4 bases from J, with 16 bases in between. Germline lookup yields CDR1 DFQATT and CDR2 SNEGSKA (reference sequence). CDR3 length: 15 amino acids. CDR3 loop: CSARARGWEYNEQFF. The CDR3 coding sequence is TGCAGTGCTAGGGCCAGGGGTTGGGAATACAATGAGCAGTTCTTC.

V and J are TRBV18 and TRBJ2-2, with D unclear. The CDR3 totals 13 residues. In germline, CDR1 is KGHSH, CDR2 LQKENI. Deletions cut 3 bases from V and 5 bases from J, with 7 bases between. The CDR3 is CASSPPQTGELFF. CDR3 sequence (DNA): TGTGCCAGCTCACCCCCGCAAACCGGGGAGCTGTTTTTT.

The chain carries TRBV12-3 or TRBV12-4 and TRBJ1-3; D unclear. The CDR3 is 15 residues long. V was shortened by 3 bases and J by 1 base, with 10 bases between the two germline ends. The CDR3 loop is CASSLTWGSGNTIYF. CDR3 in DNA: TGTGCCAGCAGTTTGACTTGGGGATCTGGAAACACCATATATTTT.

This clonotype was detected only once. This may arise from a read error, as a much more abundant clone is one base away. The rearrangement uses TRBV4-2 and TRBJ2-4, with 9 bases that match TRBD2. The end of the DNA is better explained by TRBJ2-5, so the J call may be wrong. CDR3 length: 16 amino acids. Germline CDR1 LGHNA, CDR2 YNFKEQ. The CDR3: CASSQGGGRALGTQYF. CDR3 DNA: TGTGCCAGCAGCCAAGGAGGCGGGAGGGCATTAGGGACCCAGTACTTC.

The chain is built from TRBV11-1 and TRBJ1-6; D is unclear. Germline V gene data show CDR1 as SGHAT and CDR2 as FQDESV (reference sequence). The CDR3 covers 15 residues. Trimming shortened V by 3 bases and J by 7 bases, and 13 bases separated the two germline ends. CDR3 sequence (DNA): TGTGCCAGCAGCTTTCGGGCCGCTGGGAATTCACCCCTCCACTTT. Translating gives CASSFRAAGNSPLHF. The full variable domain, with the rest looked up from reference TRBV11-1 and TRBJ1-6, is EAEVAQSPRYKITEKSQAVAFWCDPISGHATLYWYRQILGQGPELLVQFQDESVVDDSQLPKDRFSAERLKGVDSTLKIQPAELGDSAMYLCASSFRAAGNSPLHFGNGTRLTVT.

The chain joins TRBV6-5 to TRBJ2-3; TRBD1 is a possible D gene (6 bases). Germline CDR1 MNHEY, CDR2 SVGAGI. This CDR3 has 15 amino acids. V was cut by 0 bases and J by 1 base, with 8 bases left in between. The CDR3 DNA follows: TGTGCCAGCAGTTACTCCCCAGGGGGCACAGATACGCAGTATTTT. Translation gives CASSYSPGGTDTQYF.

The chain carries TRBV6-1 and TRBJ2-3, with 8 positions matching TRBD2. CDR1 and CDR2 from the germline V gene are MNHNS and SASEGT. J was trimmed by 2 bases and V by 1 base; bases with no gene match: 5. The CDR3 sequence is 16 residues long. Written as DNA, the CDR3 is TGTGCCAGCAGTGAAGGTGTTAGCGGGGCCACAGATACGCAGTATTTT. It specifies CASSEGVSGATDTQYF.